The entry that follows covers one T cell receptor beta chain sequence. Study members were between roughly 18 and 89 years old and lived in fewer than 30 US regions. Original analysis: Amplifying reference gene primers gave estimates of nucleated cell counts. TCRdb's copy holds only in-frame clones and misses some; the assay was immunoSEQ multiplex PCR. V, J and clone size were drawn from that table, and D and trimming were deduced from the DNA. The table records about 250,000 clones, around 87% of them present only once. The entry originates in a study of blood T cell repertoires in COVID-19. Background on the study: There were acute and convalescent COVID-19 samples, and they came from the United States, Italy and Spain. The analysed material was cDNA or gDNA that came from T cells, B-cell-depleted T cells, or PBMCs.

There are 20 residues in the CDR3. Germline trimming cut 6 bases from V and 0 bases from J; bases unmatched to any gene: 16. Looked up from germline, CDR1 is ENHRY and CDR2 is SYGVKD. What was sequenced was PBMCs or T cells enriched from blood (not recorded which). The sequence came from a woman aged 25-40 years with acute COVID-19. The chain uses TRBV10-3 and TRBJ2-3, with TRBD2 identical over 12 bases. CDR3 sequence: CAIRKTSGGSLATSTDTQYF. CDR3 sequence (DNA): TGTGCCATCAGGAAAACTAGCGGGGGGTCCTTAGCTACTAGCACAGATACGCAGTATTTT.